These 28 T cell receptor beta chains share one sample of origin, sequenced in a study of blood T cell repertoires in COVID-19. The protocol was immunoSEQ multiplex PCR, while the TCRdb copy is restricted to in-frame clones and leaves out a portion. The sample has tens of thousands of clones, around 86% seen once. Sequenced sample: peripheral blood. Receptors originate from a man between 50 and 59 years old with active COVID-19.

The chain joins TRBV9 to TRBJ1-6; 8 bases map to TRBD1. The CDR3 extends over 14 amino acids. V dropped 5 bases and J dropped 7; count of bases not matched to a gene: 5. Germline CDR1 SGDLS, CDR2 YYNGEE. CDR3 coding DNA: TGTGCCAGCAGTCCGGACAGGGAGAATTCACCCCTCCACTTT. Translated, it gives CASSPDRENSPLHF.

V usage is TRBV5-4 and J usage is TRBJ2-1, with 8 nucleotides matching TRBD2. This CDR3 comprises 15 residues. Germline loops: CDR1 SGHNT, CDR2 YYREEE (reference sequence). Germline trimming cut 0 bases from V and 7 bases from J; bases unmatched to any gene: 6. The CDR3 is CASSLGGAGANEQFF. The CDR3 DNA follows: TGTGCCAGCAGCTTGGGGGGAGCGGGGGCAAATGAGCAGTTCTTC.

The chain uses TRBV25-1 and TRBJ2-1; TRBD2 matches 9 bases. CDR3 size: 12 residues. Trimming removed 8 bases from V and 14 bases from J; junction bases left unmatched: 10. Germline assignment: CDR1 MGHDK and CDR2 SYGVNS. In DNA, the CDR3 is TGTGCCAGCGGATATGAGGGGACTAGCAAGTTCTTC. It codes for CASGYEGTSKFF.

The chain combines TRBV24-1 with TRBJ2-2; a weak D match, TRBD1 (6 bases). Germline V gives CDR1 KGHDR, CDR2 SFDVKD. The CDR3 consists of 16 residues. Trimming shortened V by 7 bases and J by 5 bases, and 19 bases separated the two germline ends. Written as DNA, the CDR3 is TGTGCCACCAGGTCCCCAGGGGCCCTGGGGACCGGGGAGCTGTTTTTT. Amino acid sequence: CATRSPGALGTGELFF.

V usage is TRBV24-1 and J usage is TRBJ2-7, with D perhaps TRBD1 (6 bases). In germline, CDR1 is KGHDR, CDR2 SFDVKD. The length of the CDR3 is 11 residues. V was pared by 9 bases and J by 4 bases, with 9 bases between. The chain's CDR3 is CATQDSYEQYF. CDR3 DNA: TGTGCCACCCAGGACAGTTACGAGCAGTACTTC.

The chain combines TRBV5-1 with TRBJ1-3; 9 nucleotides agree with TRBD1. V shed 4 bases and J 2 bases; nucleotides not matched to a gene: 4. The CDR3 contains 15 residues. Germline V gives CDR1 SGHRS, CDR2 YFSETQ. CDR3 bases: TGCGCCAGCAGCCCACAGGGGGCCACTGGAAACACCATATATTTT. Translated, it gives CASSPQGATGNTIYF.

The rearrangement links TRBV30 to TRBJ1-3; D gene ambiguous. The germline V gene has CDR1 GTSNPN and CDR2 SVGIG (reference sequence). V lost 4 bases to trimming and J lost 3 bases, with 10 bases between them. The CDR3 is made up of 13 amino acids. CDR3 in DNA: TGTGCCTGGACTGTTAGTCTTGGAAACACCATATATTTT. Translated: CAWTVSLGNTIYF.

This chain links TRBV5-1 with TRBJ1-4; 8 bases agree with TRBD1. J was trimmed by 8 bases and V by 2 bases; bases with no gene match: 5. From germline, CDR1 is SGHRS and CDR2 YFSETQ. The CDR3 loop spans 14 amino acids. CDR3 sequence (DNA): TGCGCCAGCAGCTTATCAGGGGGCGAGGAAAAACTGTTTTTT. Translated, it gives CASSLSGGEEKLFF.

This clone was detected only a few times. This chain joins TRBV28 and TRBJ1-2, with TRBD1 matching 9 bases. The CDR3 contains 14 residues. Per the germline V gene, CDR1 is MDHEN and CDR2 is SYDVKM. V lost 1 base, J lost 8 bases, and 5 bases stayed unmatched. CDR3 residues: CASSLYGTGPGYTF. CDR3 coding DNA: TGTGCCAGCAGTTTATATGGGACAGGGCCAGGCTACACCTTC.

CDR3 sequence reads: CASSQDRSSVAKNIQYF. DNA of the CDR3: TGTGCCAGCAGCCAAGATAGGTCTAGCGTAGCCAAAAACATTCAGTACTTC. The chain has TRBV4-2 and TRBJ2-4, with a tentative D call TRBD2 (6 bases). V was clipped by 0 bases and J by 0 bases, with 12 bases between them. The CDR3 length is 17 residues. Germline V gives CDR1 LGHNA, CDR2 YNFKEQ.

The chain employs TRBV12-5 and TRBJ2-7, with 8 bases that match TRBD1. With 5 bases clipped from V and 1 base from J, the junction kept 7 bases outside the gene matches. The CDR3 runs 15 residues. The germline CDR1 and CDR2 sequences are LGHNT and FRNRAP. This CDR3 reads CASGPPHRGSYEQYF. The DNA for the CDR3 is TGTGCTAGTGGTCCCCCCCACAGGGGGTCCTACGAGCAGTACTTC.

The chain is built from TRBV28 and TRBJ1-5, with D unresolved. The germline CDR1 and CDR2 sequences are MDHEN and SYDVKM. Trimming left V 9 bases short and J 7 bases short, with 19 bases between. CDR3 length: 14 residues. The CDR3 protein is CASEAGSAVQPQHF. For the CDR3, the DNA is TGTGCCAGTGAGGCCGGGAGCGCGGTCCAGCCCCAGCATTTT.

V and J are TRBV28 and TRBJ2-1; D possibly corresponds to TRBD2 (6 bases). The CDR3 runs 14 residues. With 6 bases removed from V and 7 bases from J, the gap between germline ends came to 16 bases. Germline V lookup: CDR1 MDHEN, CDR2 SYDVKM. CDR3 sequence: CASRASTSTNEQFF. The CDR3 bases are TGTGCCAGCAGGGCCTCTACTAGCACTAATGAGCAGTTCTTC.

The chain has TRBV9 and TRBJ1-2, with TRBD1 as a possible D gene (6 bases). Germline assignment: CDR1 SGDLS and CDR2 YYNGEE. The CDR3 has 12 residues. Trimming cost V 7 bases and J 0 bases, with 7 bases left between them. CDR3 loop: CASGQPNYGYTF. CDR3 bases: TGTGCCAGCGGACAGCCTAACTATGGCTACACCTTC.

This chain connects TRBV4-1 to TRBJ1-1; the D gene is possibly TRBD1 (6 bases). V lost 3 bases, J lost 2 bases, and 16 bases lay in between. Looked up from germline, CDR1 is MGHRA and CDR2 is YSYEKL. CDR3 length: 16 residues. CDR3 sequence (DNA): TGCGCCAGCAGCCAGGGTGACAGGAGTTTTAACACTGAAGCTTTCTTT. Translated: CASSQGDRSFNTEAFF.

The CDR3 DNA reads TGTGCCAGCAGCCTCTCGAGGGCGGCTGAAGCTTTCTTT. This sequence encodes CASSLSRAAEAFF. V usage is TRBV7-3 and J usage is TRBJ1-1; D gene uncertain. Germline V CDR1 and CDR2: SGHTA, FQGTGA. The CDR3 is 13 amino acids. Trimming left V 5 bases short and J 6 bases short, with 13 bases between.

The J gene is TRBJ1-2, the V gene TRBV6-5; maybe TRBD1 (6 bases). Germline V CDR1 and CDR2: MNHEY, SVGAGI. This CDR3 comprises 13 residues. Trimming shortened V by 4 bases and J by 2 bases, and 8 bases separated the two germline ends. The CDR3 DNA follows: TGTGCCAGCAGTTCCCAGGGGAACTATGGCTACACCTTC. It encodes CASSSQGNYGYTF.

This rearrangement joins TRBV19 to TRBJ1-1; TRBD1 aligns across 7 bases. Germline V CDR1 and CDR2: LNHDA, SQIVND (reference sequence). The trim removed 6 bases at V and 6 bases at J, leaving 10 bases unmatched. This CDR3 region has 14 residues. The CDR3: CASRTRGSNPEAFF. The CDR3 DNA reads TGTGCCAGTAGGACCAGGGGGAGTAACCCTGAAGCTTTCTTT.

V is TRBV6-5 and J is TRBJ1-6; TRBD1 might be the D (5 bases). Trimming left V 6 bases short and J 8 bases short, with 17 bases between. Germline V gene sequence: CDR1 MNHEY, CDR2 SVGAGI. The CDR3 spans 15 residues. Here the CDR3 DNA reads TGTGCCAGCAGGGTAGATGTGGGGCCGTATTCACCCCTCCACTTT. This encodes CASRVDVGPYSPLHF.

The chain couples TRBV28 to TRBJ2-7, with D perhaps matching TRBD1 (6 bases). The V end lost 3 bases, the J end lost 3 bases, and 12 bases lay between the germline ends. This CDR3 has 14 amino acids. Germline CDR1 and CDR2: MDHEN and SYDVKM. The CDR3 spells CASSLGTPNYEQYF. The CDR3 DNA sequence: TGTGCCAGCAGTTTGGGGACACCAAACTACGAGCAGTACTTC.

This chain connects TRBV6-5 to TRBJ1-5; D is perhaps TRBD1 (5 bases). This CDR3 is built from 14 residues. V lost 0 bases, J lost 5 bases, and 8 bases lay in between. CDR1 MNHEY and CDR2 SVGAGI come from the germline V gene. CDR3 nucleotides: TGTGCCAGCAGTTACTCGGGGGGAGATCAGCCCCAGCATTTT. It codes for CASSYSGGDQPQHF.

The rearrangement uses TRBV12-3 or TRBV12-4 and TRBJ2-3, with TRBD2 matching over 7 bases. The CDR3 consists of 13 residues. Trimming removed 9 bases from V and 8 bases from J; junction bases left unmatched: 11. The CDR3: CASPERGRGTQYF. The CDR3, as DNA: TGTGCCAGTCCTGAGCGGGGTAGGGGTACGCAGTATTTT.

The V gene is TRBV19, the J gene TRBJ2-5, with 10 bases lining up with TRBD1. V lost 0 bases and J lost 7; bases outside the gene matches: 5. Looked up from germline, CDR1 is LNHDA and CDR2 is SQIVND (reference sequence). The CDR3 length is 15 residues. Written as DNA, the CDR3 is TGTGCCAGTAGTATAGATCTGGGACAGGGGAGGACCCAGTACTTC. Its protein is CASSIDLGQGRTQYF.

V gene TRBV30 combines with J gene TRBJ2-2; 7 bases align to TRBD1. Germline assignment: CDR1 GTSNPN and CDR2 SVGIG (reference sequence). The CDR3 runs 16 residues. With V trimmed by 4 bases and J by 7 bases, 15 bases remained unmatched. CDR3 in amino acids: CAWNTPGGARHGELFF. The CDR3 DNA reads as TGTGCCTGGAACACCCCAGGGGGAGCCAGGCACGGGGAGCTGTTTTTT.

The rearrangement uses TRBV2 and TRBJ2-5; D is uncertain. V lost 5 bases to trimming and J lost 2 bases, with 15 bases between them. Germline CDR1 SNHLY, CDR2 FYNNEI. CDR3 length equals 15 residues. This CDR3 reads CASSPSPGLQETQYF. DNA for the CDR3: TGTGCCAGCAGTCCAAGCCCAGGATTACAAGAGACCCAGTACTTC.

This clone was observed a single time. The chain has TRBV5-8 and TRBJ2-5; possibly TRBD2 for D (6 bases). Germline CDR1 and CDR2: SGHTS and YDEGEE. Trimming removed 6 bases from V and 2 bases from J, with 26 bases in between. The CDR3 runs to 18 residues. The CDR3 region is CASIVRGGVLLTQETQYF. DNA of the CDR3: TGTGCCAGCATAGTCCGGGGCGGGGTTCTTTTAACTCAAGAGACCCAGTACTTC.

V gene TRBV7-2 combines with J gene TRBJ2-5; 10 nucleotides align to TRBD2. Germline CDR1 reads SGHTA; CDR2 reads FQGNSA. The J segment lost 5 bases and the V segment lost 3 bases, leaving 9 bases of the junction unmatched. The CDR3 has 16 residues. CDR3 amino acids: CASSFPSGSAGETQYF. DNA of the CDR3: TGTGCCAGCAGCTTCCCTAGCGGGAGTGCCGGGGAGACCCAGTACTTC.

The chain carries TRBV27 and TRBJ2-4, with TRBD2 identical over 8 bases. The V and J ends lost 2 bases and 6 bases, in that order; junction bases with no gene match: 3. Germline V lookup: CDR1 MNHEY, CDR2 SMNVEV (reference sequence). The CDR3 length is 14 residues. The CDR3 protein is CASSLTSGGNIQYF. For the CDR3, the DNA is TGTGCCAGCAGTTTAACTAGCGGCGGAAACATTCAGTACTTC.